The entry below gives a single TCR beta chain sequence along with its context. Negative isolation was used for CD8+ and CD4+ T cells, and FACS enrichment was applied to TEMRA cells. This specimen comes from a study of CD8 T cells in Susac syndrome. Reverse transcription of 0.5 to 1 ug RNA used random hexamers. One entry per CDR3 protein, called by TCRdb with MiXCR from the immunoSEQ multiplex PCR reads. The repertoire holds 150,000 to 190,000 distinct CDR3 sequences, over 85% seen once, with around 0.21% in the top ten. The germline V and J ends were trimmed by 0 bases and 4 bases, with 12 bases remaining between them. The CDR3 extends over 15 amino acids. CDR1 is SGHAT, CDR2 FQNNGV, per germline.

Sequencing was performed on CD8+ T cells from PBMCs. This chain links TRBV11-2 with TRBJ1-2, with D possibly being TRBD1 (5 bases). The TCR sequence derives from a human donor with multiple sclerosis. CDR3 protein: CASSLEFRVGYGYTF. CDR3 nucleotide sequence: TGTGCCAGCAGCTTAGAATTCAGGGTTGGCTATGGCTACACCTTC.